The present T cell receptor beta chain was sequenced within a study of T cells after posttransplantation cyclophosphamide. The CDR3 totals 13 residues. Trimming removed 4 bases at V and 0 bases at J, with 7 bases between. The germline V gene encodes CDR1 SGHNT and CDR2 YYREEE (reference sequence). A marrow graft followed busulfan-fludarabine conditioning, with cyclophosphamide on days +3 and +4. Study-level points and caveats: Recipient CMV seropositivity and CMV reactivation strongly tracked TRB clonality. Later blood repertoires were often dominated by clones from the donor CD8+ memory compartment. Tissue-infiltrating T cells from skin or gut overlapped little with blood T cells.

Clones were read by immunoSEQ multiplex PCR, and TCRdb kept only the in-frame ones, dropping some. The specimen has a few thousand clones, none found just once. This clone is medium-sized in the sample. The antigen remains undetermined. The gene calls are TRBV5-4 and TRBJ1-1, with D maybe TRBD1 (5 bases). The TCR comes from a male patient between 60 and 69 years old who received an allogeneic stem cell transplant from a related donor and was CMV-positive. A subset of T cells may come from the graft donor. The material was PBMCs, obtained after allogeneic stem cell transplant with posttransplant cyclophosphamide. The CDR3 coding sequence is TGTGCCAGCAGCACGACAGTGAACACTGAAGCTTTCTTT. Translated: CASSTTVNTEAFF.